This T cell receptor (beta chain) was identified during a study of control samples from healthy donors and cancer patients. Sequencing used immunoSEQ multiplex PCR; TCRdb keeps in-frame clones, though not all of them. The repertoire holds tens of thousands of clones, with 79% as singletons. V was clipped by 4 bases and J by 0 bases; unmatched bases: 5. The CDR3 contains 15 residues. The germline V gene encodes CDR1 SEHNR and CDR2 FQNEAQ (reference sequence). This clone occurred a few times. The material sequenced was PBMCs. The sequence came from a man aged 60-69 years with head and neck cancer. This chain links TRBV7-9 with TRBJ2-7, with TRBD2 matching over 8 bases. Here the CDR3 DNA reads TGTGCCAGCAGCTCGACCACTAGCGGCTCCTACGAGCAGTACTTC. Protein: CASSSTTSGSYEQYF.